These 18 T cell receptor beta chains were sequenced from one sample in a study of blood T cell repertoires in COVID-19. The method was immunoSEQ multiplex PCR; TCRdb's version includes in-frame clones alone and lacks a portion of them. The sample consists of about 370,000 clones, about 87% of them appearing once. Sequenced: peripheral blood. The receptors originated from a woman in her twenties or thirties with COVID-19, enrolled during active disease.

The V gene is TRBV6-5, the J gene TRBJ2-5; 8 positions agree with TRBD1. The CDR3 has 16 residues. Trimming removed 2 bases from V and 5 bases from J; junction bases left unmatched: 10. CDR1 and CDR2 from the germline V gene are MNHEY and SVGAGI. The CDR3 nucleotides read TGTGCCAGCAGTTACACCCACGGGACAGGCGGGGAGACCCAGTACTTC. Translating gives CASSYTHGTGGETQYF.

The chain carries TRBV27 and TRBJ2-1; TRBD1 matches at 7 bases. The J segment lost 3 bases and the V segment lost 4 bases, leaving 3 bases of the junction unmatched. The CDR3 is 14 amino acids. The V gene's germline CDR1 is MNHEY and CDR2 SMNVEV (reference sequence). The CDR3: CASSWTGNYNEQFF. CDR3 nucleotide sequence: TGTGCCAGCAGTTGGACAGGCAACTACAATGAGCAGTTCTTC.

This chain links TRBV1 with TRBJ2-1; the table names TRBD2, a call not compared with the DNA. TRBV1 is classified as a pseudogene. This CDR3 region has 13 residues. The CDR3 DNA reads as TGCACCAGCAGCCGGTCGGGACTAGCAGCGCAGTTCTTC. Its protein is CTSSRSGLAAQFF.

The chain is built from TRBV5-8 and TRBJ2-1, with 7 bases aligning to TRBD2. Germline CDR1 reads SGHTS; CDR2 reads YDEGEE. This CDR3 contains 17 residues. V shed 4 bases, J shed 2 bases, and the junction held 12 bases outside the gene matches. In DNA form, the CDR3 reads TGTGCCAGCAGCCAAGGGCTAGCGGTTGGAACCTACAATGAGCAGTTCTTC. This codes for CASSQGLAVGTYNEQFF.

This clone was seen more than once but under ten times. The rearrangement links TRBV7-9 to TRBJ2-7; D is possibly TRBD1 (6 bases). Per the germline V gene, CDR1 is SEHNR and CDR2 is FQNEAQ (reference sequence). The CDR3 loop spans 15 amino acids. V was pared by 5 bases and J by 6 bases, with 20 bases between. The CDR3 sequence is CASSQGGHASAEQYF. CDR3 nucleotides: TGTGCCAGCAGCCAAGGGGGACACGCTAGTGCCGAGCAGTACTTC.

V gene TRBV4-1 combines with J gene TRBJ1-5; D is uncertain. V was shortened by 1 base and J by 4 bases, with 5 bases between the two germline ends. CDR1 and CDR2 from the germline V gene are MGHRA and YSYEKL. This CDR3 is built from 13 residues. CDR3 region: CASSQAQNQPQHF. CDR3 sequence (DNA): TGCGCCAGCAGCCAAGCTCAGAATCAGCCCCAGCATTTT.

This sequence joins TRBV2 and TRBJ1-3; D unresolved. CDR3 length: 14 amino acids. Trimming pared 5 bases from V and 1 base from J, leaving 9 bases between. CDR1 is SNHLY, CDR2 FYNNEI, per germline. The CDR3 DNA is TGTGCCAGCAGTAGGACTGCGTCTGGAAACACCATATATTTT. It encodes CASSRTASGNTIYF.

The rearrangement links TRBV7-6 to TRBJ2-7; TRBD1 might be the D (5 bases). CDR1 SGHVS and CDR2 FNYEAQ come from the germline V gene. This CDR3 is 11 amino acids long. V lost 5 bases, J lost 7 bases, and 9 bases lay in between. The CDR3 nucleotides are TGTGCCAGCAGCCCCCCAGGGGAGCAGTACTTC. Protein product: CASSPPGEQYF.

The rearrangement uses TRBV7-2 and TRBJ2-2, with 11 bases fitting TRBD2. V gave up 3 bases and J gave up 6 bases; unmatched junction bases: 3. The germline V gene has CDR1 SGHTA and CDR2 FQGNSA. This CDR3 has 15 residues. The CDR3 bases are TGTGCCAGCAGCTTTACTAGCGGGAGCGCCGGGGAGCTGTTTTTT. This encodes CASSFTSGSAGELFF.

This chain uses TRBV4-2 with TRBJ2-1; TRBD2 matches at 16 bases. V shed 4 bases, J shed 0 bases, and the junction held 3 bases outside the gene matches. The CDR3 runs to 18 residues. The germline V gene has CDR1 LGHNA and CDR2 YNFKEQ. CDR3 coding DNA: TGTGCCAGCAGCCTCGGGACTAGCGGGAGGGCCTCCTACAATGAGCAGTTCTTC. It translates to CASSLGTSGRASYNEQFF.

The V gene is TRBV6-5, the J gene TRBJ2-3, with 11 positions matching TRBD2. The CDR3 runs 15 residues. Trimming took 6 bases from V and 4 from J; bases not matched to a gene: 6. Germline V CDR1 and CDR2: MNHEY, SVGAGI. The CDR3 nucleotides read TGTGCCAGCAGCATTAGCGGGAGGGCCCCAGATACGCAGTATTTT. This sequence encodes CASSISGRAPDTQYF.

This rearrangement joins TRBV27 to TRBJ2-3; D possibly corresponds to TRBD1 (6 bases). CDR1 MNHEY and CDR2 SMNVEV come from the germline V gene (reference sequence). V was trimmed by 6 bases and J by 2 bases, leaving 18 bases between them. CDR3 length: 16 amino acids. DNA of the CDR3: TGTGCCAGCAGGCGAAAGGGACACACACCCACAGATACGCAGTATTTT. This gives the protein CASRRKGHTPTDTQYF.

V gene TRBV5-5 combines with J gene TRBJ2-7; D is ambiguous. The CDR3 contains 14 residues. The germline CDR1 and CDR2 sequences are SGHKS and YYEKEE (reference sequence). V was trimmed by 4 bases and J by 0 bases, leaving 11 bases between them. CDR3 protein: CASSLDPSSYEQYF. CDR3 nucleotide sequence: TGTGCCAGCAGCCTTGATCCGAGCTCCTACGAGCAGTACTTC.

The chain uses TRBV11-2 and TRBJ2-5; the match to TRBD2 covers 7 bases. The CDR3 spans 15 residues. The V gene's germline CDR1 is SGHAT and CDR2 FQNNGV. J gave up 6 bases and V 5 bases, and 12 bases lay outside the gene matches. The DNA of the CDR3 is TGTGCCAGCAGCCAGACGGGGGAGGGCCGTAAGACCCAGTACTTC. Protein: CASSQTGEGRKTQYF.

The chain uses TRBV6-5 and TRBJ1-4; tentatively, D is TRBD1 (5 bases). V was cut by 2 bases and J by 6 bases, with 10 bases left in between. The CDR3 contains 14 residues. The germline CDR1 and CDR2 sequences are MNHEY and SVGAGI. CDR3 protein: CASSYSGTDEKLFF. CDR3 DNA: TGTGCCAGCAGTTACAGCGGGACGGATGAAAAACTGTTTTTT.

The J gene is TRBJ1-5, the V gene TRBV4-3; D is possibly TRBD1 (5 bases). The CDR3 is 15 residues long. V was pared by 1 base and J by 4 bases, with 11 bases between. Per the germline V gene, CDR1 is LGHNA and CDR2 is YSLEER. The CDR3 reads CASSQGPDRNQPQHF. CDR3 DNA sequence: TGCGCCAGCAGCCAAGGCCCCGACAGAAATCAGCCCCAGCATTTT.

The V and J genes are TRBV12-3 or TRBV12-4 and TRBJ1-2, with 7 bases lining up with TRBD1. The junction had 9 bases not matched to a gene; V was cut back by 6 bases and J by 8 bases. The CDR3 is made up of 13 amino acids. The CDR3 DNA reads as TGTGCCAGCAGAGGTGCGAGGGGGCACGGCTACACCTTC. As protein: CASRGARGHGYTF.

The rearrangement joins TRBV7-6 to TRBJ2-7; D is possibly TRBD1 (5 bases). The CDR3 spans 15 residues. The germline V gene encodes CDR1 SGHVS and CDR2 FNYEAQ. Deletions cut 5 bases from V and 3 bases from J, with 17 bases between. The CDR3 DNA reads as TGTGCCAGCAGCCCCCCCGACAGCGCGAGCTACGAGCAGTACTTC. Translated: CASSPPDSASYEQYF.